These 22 T cell receptor beta chains share one sample of origin, sequenced in a study of T cell responses to AZD1222 COVID-19 vaccine. Measured with immunoSEQ multiplex PCR; TCRdb has only the in-frame clones, and not every one. The profile shows about 84,000 clones, 70% to 90% of them singletons. This specimen was peripheral blood, taken 28 days after the second AZD1222 dose. These receptors all come from an adult who received the AZD1222 COVID-19 vaccine.

This clone was seen a few times. The rearrangement joins TRBV6-5 to TRBJ1-1; TRBD1 might be the D (6 bases). This CDR3 contains 14 residues. The germline V gene encodes CDR1 MNHEY and CDR2 SVGAGI. The V gene lost 10 bases and the J gene lost 2 bases, with 17 bases spanning the gap. The CDR3 coding sequence is TGTGCCACGTTAACAGGGTCTACAAACACTGAAGCTTTCTTT. Its protein product is CATLTGSTNTEAFF.

This chain connects TRBV16 to TRBJ1-3; D gene unclear. The ends were cut back, 0 bases at V and 9 bases at J, with 12 bases in the middle. The CDR3 sequence is 14 residues long. Germline V CDR1 and CDR2: KGHSY, FQNENV. Here the CDR3 reads CASSQSPGWATIYF. DNA of the CDR3: TGTGCCAGCAGCCAATCGCCAGGCTGGGCCACCATATATTTT. Variable domain in full (rest from reference TRBV16 and TRBJ1-3): GEEVAQTPKHLVRGEGQKAKLYCAPIKGHSYVFWYQQVLKNEFKFLISFQNENVFDETGMPKERFSAKCLPNSPCSLEIQATKLEDSAVYFCASSQSPGWATIYFGEGSWLTVV.

This clone was seen only once. The V gene is TRBV5-4, the J gene TRBJ2-5; 10 bases fit TRBD2. The CDR3 loop spans 14 amino acids. The ends lost 3 bases at V and 3 bases at J; junction bases unmatched: 2. Germline CDR1 is SGHNT and CDR2 is YYREEE (reference sequence). The CDR3 is CASSWTSGEETQYF. Here the CDR3 DNA reads TGTGCCAGCAGCTGGACTAGCGGCGAAGAGACCCAGTACTTC.

The CDR3 here is CASSPGDRQETQYF. In DNA, the CDR3 is TGTGCCAGCTCCCCGGGGGACCGCCAAGAGACCCAGTACTTC. The rearrangement links TRBV18 to TRBJ2-5, with D possibly matching TRBD2 (6 bases). This CDR3 is built from 14 residues. Trimming took 6 bases from V and 1 from J, leaving 12 bases between them. Germline V CDR1 and CDR2: KGHSH, LQKENI. Full variable domain (outside the CDR3, taken from reference TRBV18 and TRBJ2-5): NAGVMQNPRHLVRRRGQEARLRCSPMKGHSHVYWYRQLPEEGLKFMVYLQKENIIDESGMPKERFSAEFPKEGPSILRIQQVVRGDSAAYFCASSPGDRQETQYFGPGTRLLVL.

V and J are TRBV6-6 and TRBJ2-5, with 9 bases matching TRBD1. The length of the CDR3 is 15 residues. Germline V gene sequence: CDR1 MNHNY, CDR2 SVGAGI (reference sequence). Trimming took 6 bases from V and 5 from J; bases not matched to a gene: 10. This chain's CDR3 is CASSPGQGSVETQYF. CDR3 coding DNA: TGTGCCAGCAGCCCAGGACAGGGGAGTGTCGAGACCCAGTACTTC.

The V gene is TRBV28, the J gene TRBJ1-3, with D tentatively TRBD1 (6 bases). With 7 bases removed from V and 0 bases from J, the gap between germline ends came to 13 bases. The CDR3 is made up of 15 amino acids. From germline, CDR1 is MDHEN and CDR2 SYDVKM. This CDR3 reads CASTPDRYSGNTIYF. The DNA of the CDR3 is TGTGCCAGCACCCCGGACAGATACTCTGGAAACACCATATATTTT.

The V call is TRBV5-1, the J call TRBJ2-1; 11 positions match TRBD2. Unmatched junction bases numbered 4, after V lost 2 bases and J lost 6 bases. From germline, CDR1 is SGHRS and CDR2 YFSETQ. The CDR3 totals 15 residues. The CDR3 loop reads CASSFIAGGGNEQFF. CDR3 DNA sequence: TGCGCCAGCAGCTTCATAGCGGGAGGGGGCAATGAGCAGTTCTTC.

This clone has only one observation. The chain is built from TRBV7-2 and TRBJ2-1, with D perhaps matching TRBD1 (6 bases). Trimming removed 1 base at V and 5 bases at J, with 12 bases between. This CDR3 is 15 amino acids long. The germline V gene has CDR1 SGHTA and CDR2 FQGNSA. The CDR3 DNA is TGTGCCAGCAGCTTAGTCTTCGGACAGAACAATGAGCAGTTCTTC. This translates into CASSLVFGQNNEQFF.

This clone was counted between two and nine times. The V gene is TRBV5-1, the J gene TRBJ2-7; the match to TRBD2 covers 7 bases. The germline V gene encodes CDR1 SGHRS and CDR2 YFSETQ. The V segment lost 3 bases and the J segment 3 bases; nucleotides outside the gene matches: 3. The CDR3 loop spans 13 amino acids. CDR3 DNA: TGCGCCAGCAGCTCCGTAGCGGGCTACGAGCAGTACTTC. Protein product: CASSSVAGYEQYF.

J is TRBJ1-1 and V is TRBV28; D unclear. V lost 6 bases and J 7 bases, leaving 21 bases between the germline ends. This CDR3 region has 15 residues. The germline V gene encodes CDR1 MDHEN and CDR2 SYDVKM. The CDR3, as DNA: TGTGCCAGCAGATCCCCTCCGCCTCAAGTAGGTGAAGCTTTCTTT. Amino acids: CASRSPPPQVGEAFF.

The genes are TRBV10-3 and TRBJ2-1; 8 bases line up with TRBD2. The CDR3 has 12 amino acids. V shed 10 bases and J 7 bases; nucleotides not matched to a gene: 6. Germline lookup yields CDR1 ENHRY and CDR2 SYGVKD. CDR3 residues: CASTGTRNEQFF. CDR3 nucleotides: TGTGCCAGCACCGGGACTAGGAATGAGCAGTTCTTC.

The chain has TRBV18 and TRBJ1-5, with TRBD1 identical over 9 bases. Germline-derived CDR1 and CDR2 are KGHSH and LQKENI. The CDR3 runs to 17 residues. The V and J ends lost 0 bases and 5 bases, in that order; junction bases with no gene match: 8. This chain's CDR3 is CASSPPGTGLGDQPQHF. The CDR3 DNA follows: TGTGCCAGCTCACCACCCGGGACAGGGTTGGGGGATCAGCCCCAGCATTTT.

This sequence joins TRBV4-1 and TRBJ2-5; D is ambiguous. The CDR3 loop spans 14 amino acids. The V gene's germline CDR1 is MGHRA and CDR2 YSYEKL. Trimming shortened V by 2 bases and J by 2 bases, and 9 bases separated the two germline ends. CDR3 in amino acids: CASSQFGIQETQYF. In nucleotides, the CDR3 is TGCGCCAGCAGCCAATTTGGGATACAAGAGACCCAGTACTTC.

The chain recombines TRBV6-5 with TRBJ1-5; D unresolved. This CDR3 spans 13 amino acids. Germline assignment: CDR1 MNHEY and CDR2 SVGAGI. Trimming took off 6 bases at V and 0 bases at J, with 6 bases between the two ends. This CDR3 is CASRLGSNQPQHF. The CDR3 DNA sequence: TGTGCCAGCAGGTTGGGTAGCAATCAGCCCCAGCATTTT.

The chain employs TRBV9 and TRBJ2-1; the match to TRBD2 covers 8 bases. This CDR3 contains 13 residues. V dropped 0 bases and J dropped 7; count of bases not matched to a gene: 0. The V gene's germline CDR1 is SGDLS and CDR2 YYNGEE. Here the CDR3 reads CASSVAGGNEQFF. DNA of the CDR3: TGTGCCAGCAGCGTAGCGGGGGGGAATGAGCAGTTCTTC.

V usage is TRBV9 and J usage is TRBJ1-1, with D tentatively TRBD1 (5 bases). The CDR3 is 19 residues long. Germline values: CDR1 SGDLS, CDR2 YYNGEE. V gave up 4 bases and J gave up 0 bases, with 25 bases separating them. CDR3 DNA sequence: TGTGCCAGCAGCCCACAGAGAGGGCGGTCAGGGATTCTGAACACTGAAGCTTTCTTT. It specifies CASSPQRGRSGILNTEAFF.

This clone was seen a single time. J is TRBJ2-7 and V is TRBV10-3, with D uncertain. The length of the CDR3 is 14 residues. Germline V gives CDR1 ENHRY, CDR2 SYGVKD. Trimming cost V 1 base and J 6 bases, with 13 bases left between them. The CDR3 region is CAISEFRAPGEQYF. In nucleotides, the CDR3 is TGTGCCATCAGTGAGTTCCGGGCACCCGGCGAGCAGTACTTC.

The count of this clone is one. The rearrangement joins TRBV24-1 to TRBJ2-2, with D possibly matching TRBD2 (6 bases). Germline V lookup: CDR1 KGHDR, CDR2 SFDVKD. The CDR3 spans 11 residues. V was shortened by 12 bases and J by 5 bases, with 9 bases between the two germline ends. The CDR3, as DNA: TGTGCCGGGGCGGGGACCGGGGAGCTGTTTTTT. Translated: CAGAGTGELFF.

The CDR3: CASSPPQHF. DNA for the CDR3: TGTGCCAGTAGTCCCCCCCAGCATTTT. The chain is built from TRBV19 and TRBJ1-5, with no clear D. The ends were cut back, 5 bases at V and 10 bases at J, with 3 bases in the middle. CDR3 length: 9 amino acids. Germline V gene lookup returns CDR1 LNHDA and CDR2 SQIVND (reference sequence).

This sequence joins TRBV7-2 and TRBJ1-5, with no clear D. Trimming removed 4 bases from V and 8 bases from J, with 9 bases in between. The CDR3 sequence is 12 residues long. Looked up from germline, CDR1 is SGHTA and CDR2 is FQGNSA. CDR3 residues: CASSSEVEPQHF. CDR3 coding DNA: TGTGCCAGCAGCTCAGAGGTTGAGCCCCAGCATTTT.

In the case of this clone: The same CDR3 arises from other DNA sequences in this sample as well. The chain recombines TRBV18 with TRBJ2-2; 7 bases map to TRBD1. V trimming: 3 bases; J trimming: 4 bases; junction bases outside the gene matches: 2. The CDR3 covers 14 residues. Germline V lookup: CDR1 KGHSH, CDR2 LQKENI. The chain's CDR3 is CASSPRQGTGELFF. As DNA, the CDR3 is TGTGCCAGCTCACCTCGACAGGGCACCGGGGAGCTGTTTTTT. Full variable domain (remainder filled in from reference TRBV18 and TRBJ2-2): NAGVMQNPRHLVRRRGQEARLRCSPMKGHSHVYWYRQLPEEGLKFMVYLQKENIIDESGMPKERFSAEFPKEGPSILRIQQVVRGDSAAYFCASSPRQGTGELFFGEGSRLTVL.

V is TRBV4-1 and J is TRBJ1-2; tentatively, D is TRBD1 (6 bases). Trimming shortened V by 7 bases and J by 5 bases, and 20 bases separated the two germline ends. The CDR3 totals 15 residues. The germline V gene has CDR1 MGHRA and CDR2 YSYEKL. The chain's CDR3 is CASTLTGGVGYGYTF. As DNA, the CDR3 is TGCGCCAGCACCCTGACAGGCGGGGTCGGGTATGGCTACACCTTC.